This is a list of T cell receptor beta chains from one sample in a study of beta chain features in type 1 diabetes. TCRdb's copy holds only in-frame clones and misses some; the assay was immunoSEQ multiplex PCR. The data contain 500,000 to 800,000 clones, roughly an eighth of them singletons. The specimen sequenced was naive CD4+ T cells from blood. Every receptor here comes from a man aged 30 to 45 with type 1 diabetes. Each CDR3 is given with its conserved first and last residue. Each record gives: V gene, clone size, D gene, J gene, CDR3 DNA, CDR3 protein. The D gene is left open where the match is weak. Size tells how often a clone was seen (once, few, many) or the class of an expanded clone, and some rows leave it out.

>TRBV29-1|few|.|TRBJ1-4
TGCAGCGTTGCACAGCATAATGAAAAACTGTTTTTT
CSVAQHNEKLFF
>TRBV5-1|.|TRBD1|TRBJ2-5
TGCGCCAGCAGCCAGACGACAGGGAAAGAGACCCAGTACTTC
CASSQTTGKETQYF
>TRBV6-6|.|.|TRBJ2-1
TGTGCCAGCACCCAAGAAGGTACTATCAATGAGCAGTTCTTC
CASTQEGTINEQFF
>TRBV6-5|few|TRBD1|TRBJ2-7
TGTGCCAGCAGTTACCAGGGGGACCTCGGGGACGAGCAGTACTTC
CASSYQGDLGDEQYF
>TRBV18|few|TRBD1|TRBJ1-2
TGTGCCAGCTCACCACGAGACGCAGGGGGCAACTATGGCTACACCTTC
CASSPRDAGGNYGYTF
>TRBV29-1|.|.|TRBJ2-7
TGCAGCGTTGGTCCGGGGATAGACGAGCAGTACTTC
CSVGPGIDEQYF
>TRBV25-1|few|.|TRBJ2-7
TGTGCCAGTGCCGGGACACCTAACTACGAGCAGTACTTC
CASAGTPNYEQYF
>TRBV10-3|.|.|TRBJ2-3
TGTGCCATCAGTGAGTTCACAGCTAGCACAGATACGCAGTATTTT
CAISEFTASTDTQYF
>TRBV18|.|.|TRBJ1-2
TGTGCCAGCTCACCACCGAGGGGTGTTGGTGGCTACACCTTC
CASSPPRGVGGYTF
>TRBV2|.|.|TRBJ2-2
TGTGCCAGCGCTTTTAGTTCGAACAGTGGGGAGCTGTTTTTT
CASAFSSNSGELFF
>TRBV7-2|.|.|TRBJ2-1
TGTGCCAGCAGCACAAGAACCGGGACTGCCATCCCCAATGAGCAGTTCTTC
CASSTRTGTAIPNEQFF
>TRBV25-1|.|.|TRBJ2-7
TGTGCCAGCAGTGATCAGGGCTACGAGCAGTACTTC
CASSDQGYEQYF
>TRBV29-1|few|.|TRBJ2-3
TGCAGCGTTGACGTCCTTAGCACAGATACGCAGTATTTT
CSVDVLSTDTQYF
>TRBV5-4|.|.|TRBJ1-2
TGTGCCAGCAGCATAGACGGGAACTATGGCTACACCTTC
CASSIDGNYGYTF
>TRBV29-1|.|TRBD2|TRBJ2-3
TGCAGCGTTGTACGGGGGGTTAGCACAGATACGCAGTATTTT
CSVVRGVSTDTQYF
>TRBV5-1|.|TRBD1|TRBJ1-1
TGCGCCAGCAGCCCGCAAGGGGGCAACACTGAAGCTTTCTTT
CASSPQGGNTEAFF
>TRBV9|few|TRBD2|TRBJ2-1
TGTGCCAGCAGCGTTAGCGGGGGGGCTAGTGGTGAGCAGTTCTTC
CASSVSGGASGEQFF
>TRBV18|few|.|TRBJ2-5
TGTGCCAGCTCACCAACAAGCGGACCCCTATTCGAGACCCAGTACTTC
CASSPTSGPLFETQYF
>TRBV5-1|few|TRBD1|TRBJ1-4
TGCGCCAGCAGCGGCACAGGGGGCTCTAGTGAAAAACTGTTTTTT
CASSGTGGSSEKLFF
>TRBV18|.|.|TRBJ2-5
TGTGCCAGCTCACTCACTGCACTCCAAGAGACCCAGTACTTC
CASSLTALQETQYF
>TRBV9|few|.|TRBJ1-6
TGTGCCAGCAGCGTAGCTACAAGAAGTGGGACATGGAATTCACCCCTCCACTTT
CASSVATRSGTWNSPLHF
>TRBV7-6|.|TRBD1|TRBJ1-3
TGTGCCAGCAGCTTACTCGGGACAGGGCTAACTGTCTCTGGAAACACCATATATTTT
CASSLLGTGLTVSGNTIYF
>TRBV5-1|few|.|TRBJ2-3
TGCGCCAGCAGCCTAAACGGCCTGAGCACAGATACGCAGTATTTT
CASSLNGLSTDTQYF
>TRBV7-9|few|.|TRBJ2-7
TGTGCCAGCAGCTCGGCCGGGCCGGGAACCTACGAGCAGTACTTC
CASSSAGPGTYEQYF
>TRBV2|.|.|TRBJ2-6
TGTGCCAGCACCCTCACAGGATCTGGAGGGGCCAACGTCCTGACTTTC
CASTLTGSGGANVLTF
>TRBV11-2|few|TRBD1|TRBJ2-3
TGTGCCAGCAGCATCGCGGGGACAGGGGATACCACAGATACGCAGTATTTT
CASSIAGTGDTTDTQYF
>TRBV6-1|few|TRBD1|TRBJ1-2
TGTGCCAGCAGTGAAGGTTCAGGGGGCGATGGCTACACCTTC
CASSEGSGGDGYTF
>TRBV9|few|.|TRBJ2-2
TGTGCCAGCAGCGTTCATAACGGGGAGCTGTTTTTT
CASSVHNGELFF
>TRBV27|few|.|TRBJ2-5
TGTGCCAGCAGTCCGTCAACATTACTCGGAGAGACCCAGTACTTC
CASSPSTLLGETQYF
>TRBV28|few|.|TRBJ1-6
TGTGCCAGCAAGCGGGAGGATTCACCCCTCCACTTT
CASKREDSPLHF
>TRBV7-2|few|.|TRBJ2-7
TGTGCCAGCAGCTTATCCGATAATTACGAGCAGTACTTC
CASSLSDNYEQYF
>TRBV18|.|.|TRBJ2-2
TGTGCCAGCTCCACACTTAGGAGTCCCGGGGAGCTGTTTTTT
CASSTLRSPGELFF
>TRBV11-3|few|TRBD1|TRBJ2-7
TGTGCCAGCAGTGGAACAGGGGCGAGGCACGAGCAGTACTTC
CASSGTGARHEQYF
>TRBV7-3|.|TRBD2|TRBJ2-1
TGTGCCAGCAGCGTCGGGACTAGCGGGAACAATGAGCAGTTCTTC
CASSVGTSGNNEQFF
>TRBV4-1|.|.|TRBJ2-6
TGCGCCAGCAGCCAAGATCAACGGAGCTCTGGGGCCAACGTCCTGACTTTC
CASSQDQRSSGANVLTF
>TRBV10-3|.|.|TRBJ1-1
TGTGCCATCAGTGACCCGACAGGTCGGTGGGACACTGAAGCTTTCTTT
CAISDPTGRWDTEAFF
>TRBV7-3|few|TRBD1|TRBJ1-2
TGTGCCAGCAGCCAGCTGACAGGGACTAACTATGGCTACACCTTC
CASSQLTGTNYGYTF
>TRBV9|.|.|TRBJ2-3
TGTGCCAGCAGCCCCCTCCTTAGCACAGATACGCAGTATTTT
CASSPLLSTDTQYF
>TRBV18|.|.|TRBJ1-1
TGTGCCAGCTCACCGCACAGGGAACACACTGAAGCTTTCTTT
CASSPHREHTEAFF
>TRBV7-2|.|TRBD2|TRBJ2-7
TGTGCCAGCAGCTTACGGGGGGGAACGGCCTACGAGCAGTACTTC
CASSLRGGTAYEQYF
>TRBV6-1|.|.|TRBJ2-3
TGTGCCAGCAGTGAACACCCAAATACAGATACGCAGTATTTT
CASSEHPNTDTQYF
>TRBV7-2|.|TRBD1|TRBJ2-7
TGTGCCAGCAGCCTTCAGACAGGGAGCTCCTACGAGCAGTACTTC
CASSLQTGSSYEQYF
>TRBV7-3|.|.|TRBJ2-2
TGTGCCAGCAGCACTATCGGGACTTCCAGTTCCGGGGAGCTGTTTTTT
CASSTIGTSSSGELFF
>TRBV9|few|.|TRBJ2-7
TGTGCCAGCAGCGTAGCTCTCGGTTCCGAGCAGTACTTC
CASSVALGSEQYF
>TRBV9|few|TRBD1|TRBJ2-1
TGTGCCAGCAGCTTTACAGGGGGGCGGTCCTACAATGAGCAGTTCTTC
CASSFTGGRSYNEQFF
>TRBV29-1|.|.|TRBJ1-1
TGCAGCGTTGAAGGTATGACAGGAAAGAACACTGAAGCTTTCTTT
CSVEGMTGKNTEAFF
>TRBV7-8|few|TRBD2|TRBJ2-3
TGTGCCAGCAGCACTAGCGGGGGTTACACAGATACGCAGTATTTT
CASSTSGGYTDTQYF
>TRBV21-1|few|.|TRBJ2-7
TGTGCCAGCAGCAAAGCGCCCAATTGGAGCCAGACCTCCTACGAGCAGTACTTC
CASSKAPNWSQTSYEQYF
>TRBV4-3|.|.|TRBJ1-2
TGCGCCAGCAGCCTGTCTGGACCCTATGGCTACACCTTC
CASSLSGPYGYTF
>TRBV7-2|few|TRBD1|TRBJ2-7
TGTGCCAGCAGCCCTCGGACAGGGGGGAATATCCCCTACGAGCAGTACTTC
CASSPRTGGNIPYEQYF
>TRBV5-1|.|.|TRBJ2-7
TGCGCCAGCAGCTTGGATGTTAGCGTCTCCTACGAGCAGTACTTC
CASSLDVSVSYEQYF
>TRBV10-3|many|.|TRBJ2-6
TGTGCCACCGTCGGGGGCTCTGGGGCCAACGTCCTGACTTTC
CATVGGSGANVLTF
>TRBV6-5|.|.|TRBJ2-5
TGTGCCAGCAGGGATAACGGGGAGACCCAGTACTTC
CASRDNGETQYF